This T cell receptor beta chain came from a study of blood T cell repertoires in COVID-19. In the study overall: The United States, Italy and Spain supplied acute and convalescent COVID-19 samples.

The cohort comprised adults aged about 18 to 100 years residing in around 25 US areas. This table comes from immunoSEQ multiplex PCR, and its TCRdb copy is limited to in-frame clones, with some not included. The sample shows 300,000 to 350,000 clones, 70% to 90% of them seen only once. With 1 base clipped from V and 2 bases from J, the junction kept 12 bases outside the gene matches. The CDR3 loop spans 18 amino acids. Germline CDR1 is SGDLS and CDR2 is YYNGEE. This sequence originates from a man between 25 and 39 years old who had recovered from COVID-19. The source material was PBMCs or T cells enriched from blood (not recorded which). This chain uses TRBV9 with TRBJ1-1; 9 nucleotides line up with TRBD1. CDR3 protein: CASSVRGGQGGSNTEAFF. The DNA for the CDR3 is TGTGCCAGCAGCGTACGTGGGGGACAGGGAGGTTCAAACACTGAAGCTTTCTTT.